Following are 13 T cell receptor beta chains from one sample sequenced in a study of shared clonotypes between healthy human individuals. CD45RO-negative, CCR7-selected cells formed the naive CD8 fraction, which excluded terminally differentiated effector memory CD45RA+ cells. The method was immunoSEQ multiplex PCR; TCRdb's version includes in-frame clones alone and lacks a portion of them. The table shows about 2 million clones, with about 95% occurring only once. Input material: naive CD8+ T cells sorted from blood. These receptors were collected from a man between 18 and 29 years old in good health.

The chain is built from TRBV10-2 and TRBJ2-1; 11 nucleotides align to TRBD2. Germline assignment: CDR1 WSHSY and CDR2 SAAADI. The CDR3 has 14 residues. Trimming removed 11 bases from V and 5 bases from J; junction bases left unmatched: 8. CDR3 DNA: TGCGCCTTACCCGGGACTAGCGGAGACAATGAGCAGTTCTTC. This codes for CALPGTSGDNEQFF.

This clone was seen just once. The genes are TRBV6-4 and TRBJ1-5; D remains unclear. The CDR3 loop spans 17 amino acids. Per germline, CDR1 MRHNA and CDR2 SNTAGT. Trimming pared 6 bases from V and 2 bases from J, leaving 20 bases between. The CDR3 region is CASRENRRGRRNQPQHF. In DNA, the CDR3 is TGTGCCAGCAGGGAGAATAGGCGGGGAAGGCGCAATCAGCCCCAGCATTTT.

The CDR3 loop is CASSEEASGSFVDTQYF. Here the CDR3 DNA reads TGTGCCAGCAGTGAAGAGGCTAGCGGGAGTTTTGTAGATACGCAGTATTTT. The V and J genes are TRBV2 and TRBJ2-3, with 10 bases fitting TRBD2. J lost 5 bases, V lost 1 base, and 9 bases had no gene match. CDR3 size: 17 residues. Looked up from germline, CDR1 is SNHLY and CDR2 is FYNNEI.

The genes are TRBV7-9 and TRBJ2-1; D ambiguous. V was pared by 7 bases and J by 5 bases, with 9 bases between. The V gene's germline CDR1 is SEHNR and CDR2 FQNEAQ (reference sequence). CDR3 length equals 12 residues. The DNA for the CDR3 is TGTGCCAGCATCCTCGACCACAATGAGCAGTTCTTC. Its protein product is CASILDHNEQFF. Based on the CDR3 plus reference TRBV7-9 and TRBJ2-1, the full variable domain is DTGVSQNPRHKITKRGQNVTFRCDPISEHNRLYWYRQTLGQGPEFLTYFQNEAQLEKSRLLSDRFSAERPKGSFSTLEIQRTEQGDSAMYLCASILDHNEQFFGPGTRLTVL.

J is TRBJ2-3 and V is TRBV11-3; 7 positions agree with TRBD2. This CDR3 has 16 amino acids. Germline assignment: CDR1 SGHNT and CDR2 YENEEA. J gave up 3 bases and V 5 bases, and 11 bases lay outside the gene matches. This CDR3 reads CASSLGGEGLTDTQYF. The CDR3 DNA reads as TGTGCCAGCAGCCTAGGCGGGGAGGGGCTGACAGATACGCAGTATTTT.

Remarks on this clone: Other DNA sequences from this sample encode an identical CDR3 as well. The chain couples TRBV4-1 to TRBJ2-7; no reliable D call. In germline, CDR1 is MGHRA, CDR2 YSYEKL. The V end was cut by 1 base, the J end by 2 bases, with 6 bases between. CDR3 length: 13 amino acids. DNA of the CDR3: TGCGCCAGCAGCCAAGTTACAGCCTACGAGCAGTACTTC. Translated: CASSQVTAYEQYF.

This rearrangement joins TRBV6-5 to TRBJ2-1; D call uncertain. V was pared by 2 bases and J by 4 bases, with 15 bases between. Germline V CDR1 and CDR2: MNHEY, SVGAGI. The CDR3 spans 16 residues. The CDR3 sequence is CASSYVETLRYNEQFF. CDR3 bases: TGTGCCAGCAGTTACGTTGAGACTCTTAGGTACAATGAGCAGTTCTTC.

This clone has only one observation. The CDR3 DNA reads as TGTGCCAGCAGCTACACAGCGAGCACTGAAGCTTTCTTT. Protein sequence: CASSYTASTEAFF. The chain joins TRBV7-9 to TRBJ1-1, with no clear D. Germline CDR1 SEHNR, CDR2 FQNEAQ (reference sequence). This CDR3 contains 13 residues. Trimming pared 4 bases from V and 4 bases from J, leaving 10 bases between.

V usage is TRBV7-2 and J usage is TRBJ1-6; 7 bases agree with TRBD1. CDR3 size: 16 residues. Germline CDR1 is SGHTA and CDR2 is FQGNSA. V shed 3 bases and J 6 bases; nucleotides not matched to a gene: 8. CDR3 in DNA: TGTGCCAGCAGCTTCACAGGGGCCGCTTTTAATTCACCCCTCCACTTT. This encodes CASSFTGAAFNSPLHF.

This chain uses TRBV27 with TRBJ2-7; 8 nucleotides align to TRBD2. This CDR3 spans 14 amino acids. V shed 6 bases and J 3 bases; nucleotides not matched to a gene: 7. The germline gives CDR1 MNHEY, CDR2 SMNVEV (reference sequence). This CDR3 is CASSPGGEYYEQYF. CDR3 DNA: TGTGCCAGCAGCCCGGGGGGGGAGTACTACGAGCAGTACTTC.

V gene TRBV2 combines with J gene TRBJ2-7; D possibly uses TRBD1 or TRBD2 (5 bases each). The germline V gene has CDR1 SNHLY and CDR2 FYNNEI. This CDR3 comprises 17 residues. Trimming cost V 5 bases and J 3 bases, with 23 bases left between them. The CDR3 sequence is CASSPWDDEAPNYEQYF. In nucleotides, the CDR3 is TGTGCCAGCAGTCCATGGGACGATGAGGCCCCGAACTACGAGCAGTACTTC.

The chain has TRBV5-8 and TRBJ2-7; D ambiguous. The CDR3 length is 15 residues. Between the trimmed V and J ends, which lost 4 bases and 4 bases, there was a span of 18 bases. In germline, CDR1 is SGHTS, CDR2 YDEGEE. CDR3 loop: CASSQDGRWLYEQYF. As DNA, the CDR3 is TGTGCCAGCAGCCAAGACGGACGGTGGCTATACGAGCAGTACTTC.

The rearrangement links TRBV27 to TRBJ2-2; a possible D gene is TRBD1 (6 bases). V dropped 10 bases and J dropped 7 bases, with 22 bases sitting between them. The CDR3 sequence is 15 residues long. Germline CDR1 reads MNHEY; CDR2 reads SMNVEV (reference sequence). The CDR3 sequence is CATTQGPLLGGELFF. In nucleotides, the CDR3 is TGTGCCACCACCCAGGGGCCTCTATTAGGCGGGGAGCTGTTTTTT.